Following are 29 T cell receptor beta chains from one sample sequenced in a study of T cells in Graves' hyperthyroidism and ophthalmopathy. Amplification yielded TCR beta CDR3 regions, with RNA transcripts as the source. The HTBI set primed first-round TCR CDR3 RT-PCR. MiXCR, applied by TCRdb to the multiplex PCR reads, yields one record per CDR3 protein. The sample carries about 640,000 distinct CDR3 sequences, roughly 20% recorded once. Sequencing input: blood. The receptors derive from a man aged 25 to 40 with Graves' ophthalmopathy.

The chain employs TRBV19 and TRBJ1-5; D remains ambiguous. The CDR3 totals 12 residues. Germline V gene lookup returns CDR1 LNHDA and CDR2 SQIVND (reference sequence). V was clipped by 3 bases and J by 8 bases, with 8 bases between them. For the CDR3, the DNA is TGTGCCAGTAGTATTCCGCCGGAGCCCCAGCATTTT. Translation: CASSIPPEPQHF.

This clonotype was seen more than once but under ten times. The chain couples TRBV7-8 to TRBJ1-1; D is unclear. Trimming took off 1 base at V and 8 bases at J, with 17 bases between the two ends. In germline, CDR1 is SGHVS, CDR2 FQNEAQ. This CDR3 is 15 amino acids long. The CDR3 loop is CASSLDRVTMAEAFF. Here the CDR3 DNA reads TGTGCCAGCAGCTTAGATCGGGTAACGATGGCGGAAGCTTTCTTT.

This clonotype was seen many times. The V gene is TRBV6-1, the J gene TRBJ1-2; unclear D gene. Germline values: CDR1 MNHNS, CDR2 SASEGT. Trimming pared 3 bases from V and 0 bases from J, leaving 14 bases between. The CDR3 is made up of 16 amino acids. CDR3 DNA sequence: TGTGCCAGCAGTGACGGGCCGAACCTCCCTAACTATGGCTACACCTTC. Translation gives CASSDGPNLPNYGYTF.

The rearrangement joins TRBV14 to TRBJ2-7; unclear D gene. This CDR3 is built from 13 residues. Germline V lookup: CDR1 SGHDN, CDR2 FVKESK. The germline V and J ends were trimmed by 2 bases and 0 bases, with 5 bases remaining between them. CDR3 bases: TGTGCCAGCAGCCAAACTAACTCCTACGAGCAGTACTTC. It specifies CASSQTNSYEQYF.

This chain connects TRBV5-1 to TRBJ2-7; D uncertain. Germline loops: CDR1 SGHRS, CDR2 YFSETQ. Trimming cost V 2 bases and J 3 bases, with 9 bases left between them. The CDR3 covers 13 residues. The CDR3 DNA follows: TGCGCCAGCAGCTTTTGGAACCACTACGAGCAGTACTTC. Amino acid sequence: CASSFWNHYEQYF.

In DNA form, the CDR3 reads TGTGCCAGCAGTTACCGAGCGGGGTTCACCGGGGAGCTGTTTTTT. Protein: CASSYRAGFTGELFF. The chain recombines TRBV6-5 with TRBJ2-2; 7 nucleotides agree with TRBD2. The CDR3 covers 15 residues. In germline, CDR1 is MNHEY, CDR2 SVGAGI. V lost 2 bases to trimming and J lost 4 bases; unmatched junction nucleotides: 4.

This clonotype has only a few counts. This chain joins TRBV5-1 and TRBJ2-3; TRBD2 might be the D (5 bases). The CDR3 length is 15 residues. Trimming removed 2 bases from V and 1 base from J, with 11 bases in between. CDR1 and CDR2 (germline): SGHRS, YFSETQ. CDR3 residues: CASSFDSVGTDTQYF. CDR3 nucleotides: TGCGCCAGCAGCTTCGATAGCGTGGGCACAGATACGCAGTATTTT. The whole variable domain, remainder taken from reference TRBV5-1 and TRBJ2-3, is KAGVTQTPRYLIKTRGQQVTLSCSPISGHRSVSWYQQTPGQGLQFLFEYFSETQRNKGNFPGRFSGRQFSNSRSEMNVSTLELGDSALYLCASSFDSVGTDTQYFGPGTRLTVL.

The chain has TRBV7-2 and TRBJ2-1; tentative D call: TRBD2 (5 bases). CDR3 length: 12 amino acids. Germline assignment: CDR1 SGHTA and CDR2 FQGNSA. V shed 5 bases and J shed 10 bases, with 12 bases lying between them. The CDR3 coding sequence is TGTGCCAGCAGCATACTAGTTGGCGAGCAGTTCTTC. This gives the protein CASSILVGEQFF. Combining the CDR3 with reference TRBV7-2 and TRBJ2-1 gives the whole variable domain GAGVSQSPSNKVTEKGKDVELRCDPISGHTALYWYRQSLGQGLEFLIYFQGNSAPDKSGLPSDRFSAERTGGSVSTLTIQRTQQEDSAVYLCASSILVGEQFFGPGTRLTVL.

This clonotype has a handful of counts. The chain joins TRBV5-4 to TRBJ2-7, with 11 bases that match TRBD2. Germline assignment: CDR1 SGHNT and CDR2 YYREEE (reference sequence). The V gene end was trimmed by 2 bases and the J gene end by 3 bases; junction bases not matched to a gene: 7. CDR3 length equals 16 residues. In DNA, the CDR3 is TGTGCCAGCAGCTTTTGGGGCGGGACTAGCGGCTACGAGCAGTACTTC. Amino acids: CASSFWGGTSGYEQYF.

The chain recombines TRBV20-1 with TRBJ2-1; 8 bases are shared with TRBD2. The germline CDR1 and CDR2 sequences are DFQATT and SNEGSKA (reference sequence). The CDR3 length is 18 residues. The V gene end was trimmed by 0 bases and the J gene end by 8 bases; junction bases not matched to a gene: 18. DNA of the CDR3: TGCAGTGCTAGAGACCCGAGGTCCGCGGGGGGATTTTTGGATGAGCAGTTCTTC. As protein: CSARDPRSAGGFLDEQFF.

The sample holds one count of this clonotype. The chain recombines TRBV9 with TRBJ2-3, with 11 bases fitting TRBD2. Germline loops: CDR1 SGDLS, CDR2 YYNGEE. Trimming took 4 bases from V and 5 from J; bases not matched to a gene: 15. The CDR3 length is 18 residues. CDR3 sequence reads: CASSPEMVTSGIGDTQYF. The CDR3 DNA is TGTGCCAGCAGCCCAGAGATGGTGACTAGCGGGATCGGAGATACGCAGTATTTT.

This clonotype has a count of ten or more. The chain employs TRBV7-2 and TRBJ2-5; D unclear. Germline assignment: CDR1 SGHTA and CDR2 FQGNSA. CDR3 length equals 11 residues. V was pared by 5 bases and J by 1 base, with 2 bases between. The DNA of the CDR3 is TGTGCCAGCAGCATCCAAGAGACCCAGTACTTC. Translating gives CASSIQETQYF.

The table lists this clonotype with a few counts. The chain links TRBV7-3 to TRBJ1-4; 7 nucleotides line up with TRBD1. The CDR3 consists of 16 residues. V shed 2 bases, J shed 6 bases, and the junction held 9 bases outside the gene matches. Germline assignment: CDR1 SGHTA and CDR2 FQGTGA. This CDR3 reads CASSLDVRTGDEKLFF. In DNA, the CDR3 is TGTGCCAGCAGCTTAGACGTTCGGACAGGAGATGAAAAACTGTTTTTT.

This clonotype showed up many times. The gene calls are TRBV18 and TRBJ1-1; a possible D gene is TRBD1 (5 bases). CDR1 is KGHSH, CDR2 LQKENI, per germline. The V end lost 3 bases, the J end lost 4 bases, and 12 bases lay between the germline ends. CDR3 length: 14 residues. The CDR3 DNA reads TGTGCCAGCTCACCCGAGGGACGTGGCACTGAAGCTTTCTTT. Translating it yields CASSPEGRGTEAFF.

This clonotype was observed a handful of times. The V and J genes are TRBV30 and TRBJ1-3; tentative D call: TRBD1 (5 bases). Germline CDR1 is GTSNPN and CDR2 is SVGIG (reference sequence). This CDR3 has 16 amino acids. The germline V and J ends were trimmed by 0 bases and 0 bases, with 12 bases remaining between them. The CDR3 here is CAWSVGLRLSGNTIYF. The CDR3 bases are TGTGCCTGGAGTGTGGGACTCAGACTCTCTGGAAACACCATATATTTT.

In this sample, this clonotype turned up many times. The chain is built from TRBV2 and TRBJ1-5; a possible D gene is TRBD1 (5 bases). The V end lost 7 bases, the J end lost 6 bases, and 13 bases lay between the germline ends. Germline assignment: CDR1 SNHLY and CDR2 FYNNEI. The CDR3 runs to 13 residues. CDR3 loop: CASTTTGGQPQHF. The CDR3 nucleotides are TGTGCCAGCACCACGACCGGGGGTCAGCCCCAGCATTTT. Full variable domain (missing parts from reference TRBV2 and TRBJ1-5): EPEVTQTPSHQVTQMGQEVILRCVPISNHLYFYWYRQILGQKVEFLVSFYNNEISEKSEIFDDQFSVERPDGSNFTLKIRSTKLEDSAMYFCASTTTGGQPQHFGDGTRLSIL.

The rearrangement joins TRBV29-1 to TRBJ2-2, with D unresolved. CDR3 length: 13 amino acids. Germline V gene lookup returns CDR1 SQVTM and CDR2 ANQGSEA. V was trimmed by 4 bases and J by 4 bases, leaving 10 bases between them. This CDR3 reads CSVGGYITGELFF. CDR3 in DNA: TGCAGCGTTGGAGGCTACATCACCGGGGAGCTGTTTTTT.

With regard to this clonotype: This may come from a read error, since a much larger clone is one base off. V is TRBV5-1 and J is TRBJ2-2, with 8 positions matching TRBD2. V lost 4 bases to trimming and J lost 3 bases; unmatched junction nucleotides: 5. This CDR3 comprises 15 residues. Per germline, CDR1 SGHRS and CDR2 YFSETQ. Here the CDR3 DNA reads TGCGCCAGCAGCCTTGAACTAGCGGACACCGGGGAGCTGTTTTTT. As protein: CASSLELADTGELFF.

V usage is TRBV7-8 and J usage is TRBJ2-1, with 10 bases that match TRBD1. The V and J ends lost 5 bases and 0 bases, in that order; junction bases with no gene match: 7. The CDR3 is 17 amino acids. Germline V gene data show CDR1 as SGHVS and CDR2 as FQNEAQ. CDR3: CASSHPGQGTSYNEQFF. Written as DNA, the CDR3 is TGTGCCAGCAGCCACCCGGGACAGGGGACCTCCTACAATGAGCAGTTCTTC.

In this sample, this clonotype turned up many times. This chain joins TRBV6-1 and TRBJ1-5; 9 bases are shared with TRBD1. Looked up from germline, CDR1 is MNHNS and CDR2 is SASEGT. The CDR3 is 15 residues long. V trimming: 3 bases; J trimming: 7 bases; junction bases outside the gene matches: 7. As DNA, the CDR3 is TGTGCCAGCAGTGATGGATGGACAGGGGACCAGCCCCAGCATTTT. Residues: CASSDGWTGDQPQHF.

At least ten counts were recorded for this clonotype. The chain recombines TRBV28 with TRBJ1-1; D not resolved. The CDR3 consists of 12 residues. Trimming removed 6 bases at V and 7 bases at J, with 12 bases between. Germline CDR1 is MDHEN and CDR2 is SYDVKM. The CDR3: CASSPPQLEAFF. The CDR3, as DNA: TGTGCCAGCAGCCCCCCGCAGCTTGAAGCTTTCTTT.

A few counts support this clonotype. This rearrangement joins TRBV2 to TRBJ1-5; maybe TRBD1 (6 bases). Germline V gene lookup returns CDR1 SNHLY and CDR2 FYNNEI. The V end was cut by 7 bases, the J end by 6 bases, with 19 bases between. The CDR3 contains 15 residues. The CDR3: CASNRRGHGIQPQHF. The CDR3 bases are TGTGCCAGCAACCGGCGGGGACATGGAATTCAGCCCCAGCATTTT.

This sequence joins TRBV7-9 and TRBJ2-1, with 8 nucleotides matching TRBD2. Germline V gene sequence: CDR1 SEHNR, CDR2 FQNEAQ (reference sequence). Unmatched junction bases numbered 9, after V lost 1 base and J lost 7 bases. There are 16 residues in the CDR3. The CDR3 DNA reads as TGTGCCAGCAGCTTAGTGGTTAGCGGGATGGGGAATGAGCAGTTCTTC. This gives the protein CASSLVVSGMGNEQFF.

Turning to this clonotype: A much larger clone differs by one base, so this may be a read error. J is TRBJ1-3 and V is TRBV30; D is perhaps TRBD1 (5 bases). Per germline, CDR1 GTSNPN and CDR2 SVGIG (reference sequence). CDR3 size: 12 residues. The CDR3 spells CAWGTAGNTMYF. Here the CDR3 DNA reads TGTGCCTGGGGGACCGCTGGAAACACCATGTATTTT.

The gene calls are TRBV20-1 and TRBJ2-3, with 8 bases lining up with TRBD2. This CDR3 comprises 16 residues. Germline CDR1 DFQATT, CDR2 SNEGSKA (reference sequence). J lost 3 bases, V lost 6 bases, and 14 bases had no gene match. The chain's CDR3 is CSATAPAGVGTDTQYF. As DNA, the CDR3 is TGCAGTGCCACAGCCCCAGCGGGAGTTGGGACAGATACGCAGTATTTT.

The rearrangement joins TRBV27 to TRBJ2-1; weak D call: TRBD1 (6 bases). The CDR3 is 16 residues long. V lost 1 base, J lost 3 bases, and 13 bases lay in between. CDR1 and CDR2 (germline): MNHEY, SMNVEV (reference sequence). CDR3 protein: CASSLFQTGNYNEQFF. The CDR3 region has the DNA TGTGCCAGCAGTTTATTCCAGACAGGCAACTACAATGAGCAGTTCTTC.

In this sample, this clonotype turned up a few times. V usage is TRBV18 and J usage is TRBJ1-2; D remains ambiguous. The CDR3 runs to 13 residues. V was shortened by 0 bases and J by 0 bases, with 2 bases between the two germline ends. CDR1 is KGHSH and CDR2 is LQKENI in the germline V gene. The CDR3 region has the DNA TGTGCCAGCTCACCACCCTCTAACTATGGCTACACCTTC. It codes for CASSPPSNYGYTF.

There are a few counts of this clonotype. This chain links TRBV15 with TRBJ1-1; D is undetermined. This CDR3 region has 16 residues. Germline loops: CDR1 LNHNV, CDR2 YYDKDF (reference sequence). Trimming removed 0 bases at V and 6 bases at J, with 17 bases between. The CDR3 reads CATSRDRGSEMPEAFF. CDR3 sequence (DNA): TGTGCCACCAGCAGAGATCGAGGGTCTGAAATGCCTGAAGCTTTCTTT.

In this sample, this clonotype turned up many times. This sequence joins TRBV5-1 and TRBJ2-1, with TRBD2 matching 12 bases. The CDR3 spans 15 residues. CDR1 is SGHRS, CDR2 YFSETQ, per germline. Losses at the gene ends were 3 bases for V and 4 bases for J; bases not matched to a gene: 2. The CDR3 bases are TGCGCCAGCAGCTGGACTAGCGGGGAGTACAATGAGCAGTTCTTC. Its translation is CASSWTSGEYNEQFF.